This T cell receptor beta chain was recovered during a study of OX40 agonist ivuxolimab in advanced cancers. Measured with immunoSEQ multiplex PCR; TCRdb has only the in-frame clones, and not every one. The table shows over 55,000 clones, with about 89% occurring only once. Germline assignment: CDR1 GTSNPN and CDR2 SVGIG (reference sequence). The CDR3 contains 15 residues. The germline V and J ends were trimmed by 0 bases and 2 bases, with 14 bases remaining between them. Blood draws occurred at baseline, cycle 4 day 1, and cycle 7 day 1. V gene TRBV30 combines with J gene TRBJ2-7; D may be TRBD1 (5 bases). This material consisted of CD4+ or CD8+ T cells sorted from blood, taken in a trial of the OX40 agonist ivuxolimab. This receptor was identified in an adult with an advanced solid tumor such as melanoma, head and neck, liver or kidney cancer. CDR3 nucleotides: TGTGCCTGGAGTGTACGGCCAGGGCCCCCCTACGAGCAGTACTTC. Translation: CAWSVRPGPPYEQYF.